The 13 T cell receptor beta chains given below trace back to one sample, sequenced in a study of identical twins. TCRdb re-analysed the 5' RACE reads in MiXCR, keeping a single row per CDR3 protein. This sample has nearly 900,000 distinct CDR3 sequences, with 12% found just once. The same sample was also studied in work on yellow fever vaccine responses in identical twins.

Source material: PBMCs. The receptors were sampled from a woman younger than 30 in good health.

This chain links TRBV7-9 with TRBJ2-2; no firm D call. V was cut by 8 bases and J by 6 bases, with 10 bases left in between. CDR1 SEHNR and CDR2 FQNEAQ come from the germline V gene (reference sequence). This CDR3 comprises 12 residues. CDR3 nucleotides: TGTGCCAGCTCGTCGGTCGCCGGGGAGCTGTTTTTT. This sequence encodes CASSSVAGELFF.

The chain employs TRBV9 and TRBJ2-3; 14 nucleotides align to TRBD2. Germline V gives CDR1 SGDLS, CDR2 YYNGEE. The CDR3 contains 17 residues. Germline trimming cut 6 bases from V and 3 bases from J; bases unmatched to any gene: 9. CDR3 in amino acids: CASTLYGTSGSTDTQYF. CDR3 in DNA: TGTGCCAGCACTCTGTATGGGACTAGCGGGAGTACAGATACGCAGTATTTT.

In its sample, this clonotype was seen a few times. The chain links TRBV4-1 to TRBJ2-2, with TRBD2 matching over 14 bases. The CDR3 runs to 17 residues. The germline V gene has CDR1 MGHRA and CDR2 YSYEKL. Trimming removed 4 bases from V and 1 base from J; junction bases left unmatched: 2. The CDR3 coding sequence is TGCGCCAGCAGCCTCGGGACTAGCGGGGGGAACACCGGGGAGCTGTTTTTT. Encoded protein: CASSLGTSGGNTGELFF.

This clonotype was observed a handful of times. The chain is built from TRBV5-1 and TRBJ2-5, with D tentatively TRBD1 (6 bases). Germline loops: CDR1 SGHRS, CDR2 YFSETQ. V was clipped by 0 bases and J by 6 bases, with 15 bases between them. This CDR3 is built from 15 residues. The DNA of the CDR3 is TGCGCCAGCAGCTTGGCCCGGCAGGGGATAAAGACCCAGTACTTC. Translated, it gives CASSLARQGIKTQYF.

In its sample, this clonotype was seen many times. CDR3 bases: TGTGCCATCGGAAAAACGGGGGTAGAGCAAGAGACCCAGTACTTC. Translating it yields CAIGKTGVEQETQYF. The rearrangement joins TRBV10-3 to TRBJ2-5; possibly TRBD2 for D (6 bases). The CDR3 totals 15 residues. Per the germline V gene, CDR1 is ENHRY and CDR2 is SYGVKD. The germline V and J ends were trimmed by 8 bases and 2 bases, with 18 bases remaining between them.

The rearrangement links TRBV5-1 to TRBJ2-7; TRBD2 agrees at 8 bases. The V and J ends lost 0 bases and 7 bases, in that order; junction bases with no gene match: 9. Germline V gene data show CDR1 as SGHRS and CDR2 as YFSETQ. This CDR3 is 15 amino acids long. CDR3 in DNA: TGCGCCAGCAGCTTGGAGGGTAGCGGGGCCCCAGAGCAGTACTTC. This translates into CASSLEGSGAPEQYF.

The V and J genes are TRBV6-1 and TRBJ2-5; D not resolved. Germline V gene data show CDR1 as MNHNS and CDR2 as SASEGT. The germline V and J ends were trimmed by 4 bases and 5 bases, with 17 bases remaining between them. The CDR3 covers 15 residues. CDR3 in amino acids: CASSASPGSGETQYF. CDR3 in DNA: TGTGCCAGCAGTGCCTCTCCCGGCTCCGGGGAGACCCAGTACTTC.

At least ten counts were recorded for this clonotype. V usage is TRBV5-1 and J usage is TRBJ1-1; D gene ambiguous. The CDR3 runs 15 residues. V was shortened by 4 bases and J by 7 bases, with 20 bases between the two germline ends. CDR1 and CDR2 (germline): SGHRS, YFSETQ. The CDR3 nucleotides are TGCGCCAGCAGCGCAGATGATCCTCAGAAAGATGAAGCTTTCTTT. Residues: CASSADDPQKDEAFF.

This chain joins TRBV6-5 and TRBJ2-7, with 7 bases fitting TRBD2. V trimming: 6 bases; J trimming: 11 bases; junction bases outside the gene matches: 16. The CDR3 contains 14 residues. The V gene's germline CDR1 is MNHEY and CDR2 SVGAGI. The CDR3 region is CASSPTRDYLGKYF. CDR3 DNA sequence: TGTGCCAGCAGCCCCACCCGGGACTACCTAGGGAAGTACTTC.

This clonotype has only a few counts. The chain links TRBV20-1 to TRBJ2-3, with TRBD1 matching 12 bases. This CDR3 contains 13 residues. Looked up from germline, CDR1 is DFQATT and CDR2 is SNEGSKA (reference sequence). CDR3 protein: CSSGQGAGDTQYF. The CDR3 DNA sequence: TGCAGCTCGGGACAGGGGGCCGGAGATACGCAGTATTTT.

The J gene is TRBJ1-1, the V gene TRBV4-1; 8 nucleotides line up with TRBD1. J lost 4 bases, V lost 2 bases, and 3 bases had no gene match. The CDR3 spans 14 residues. Germline CDR1 MGHRA, CDR2 YSYEKL. CDR3 bases: TGCGCCAGCAGCCAACAGGGGGCTGGCACTGAAGCTTTCTTT. Translated, it gives CASSQQGAGTEAFF.

This clonotype was picked up a small number of times. The CDR3 reads CASRLLDSYNEQFF. In nucleotides, the CDR3 is TGTGCCAGCAGATTGCTGGATTCCTACAATGAGCAGTTCTTC. J is TRBJ2-1 and V is TRBV2; D not resolved. CDR3 size: 14 residues. V shed 6 bases and J shed 1 base, with 10 bases lying between them. Germline values: CDR1 SNHLY, CDR2 FYNNEI. Combining the CDR3 with reference TRBV2 and TRBJ2-1 gives the whole variable domain EPEVTQTPSHQVTQMGQEVILRCVPISNHLYFYWYRQILGQKVEFLVSFYNNEISEKSEIFDDQFSVERPDGSNFTLKIRSTKLEDSAMYFCASRLLDSYNEQFFGPGTRLTVL.

This rearrangement joins TRBV10-3 to TRBJ2-7; D gene ambiguous. The CDR3 covers 12 residues. V was shortened by 5 bases and J by 4 bases, with 9 bases between the two germline ends. In germline, CDR1 is ENHRY, CDR2 SYGVKD. For the CDR3, the DNA is TGTGCCATCAGTCCCCAAGAGTACGAGCAGTACTTC. Residues: CAISPQEYEQYF.